Sample share makes the clone carrying this T cell receptor beta chain medium-sized. Antigen: not known. 5'RACE primed at constant segments yielded TCR alpha and TCR beta cDNA libraries bearing sample barcodes and UMIs. TCRdb called the 5' RACE reads again in MiXCR, with one record for every CDR3 protein. The repertoire includes about 180,000 distinct CDR3 sequences, under 20% of them detected once, and 3.9% sits in the top ten. The CDR3 sequence is 14 residues long. Germline CDR1 SGHTA, CDR2 FQGNSA. The junction had 4 bases not matched to a gene; V was cut back by 5 bases and J by 2 bases. The sample comes from a study of T-cell memory formation after mild COVID-19. Broader study findings: CD4+ bias marked clones expanding day 15 to 37, unlike balanced contracting clones. The study detected some responding clones in pre-infection memory, suggesting cross-reactive memory joined.

The gene calls are TRBV7-2 and TRBJ2-3; TRBD1 aligns across 7 bases. This TCR derives from a man between 18 and 35 years old who had mild COVID-19 (a few samples of this study predate the infection). Cell type and time point are not known. The sequencing sample was made of PBMCs or a T cell subset sorted from them (not recorded which). CDR3 DNA: TGTGCCAGCAGCCCGGACAGGAACACAGATACGCAGTATTTT. Translation gives CASSPDRNTDTQYF.